This TCR beta chain was obtained from a study of T cell responses to AZD1222 COVID-19 vaccine. The CDR3 has 15 residues. The germline V gene has CDR1 MNHEY and CDR2 SVGAGI. With V trimmed by 4 bases and J by 2 bases, 8 bases remained unmatched. Sequencing used immunoSEQ multiplex PCR; TCRdb keeps in-frame clones, though not all of them. Found here are 150,000 to 200,000 clones, around 94% of them singletons; the top ten hold approximately 0.64%. General study points: Clonal diversity was possibly underestimated, and white British individuals and females predominated among donors.

To note about this clone: Its antigen is unidentified.

The receptor was isolated from an adult in good health. The sequences come from peripheral blood, collected on day 0 of AZD1222 vaccination. V usage is TRBV6-5 and J usage is TRBJ2-7; 7 bases map to TRBD2. The CDR3 DNA reads as TGTGCCAGCAGTTTCTGGGCTAGCGGAGCCTACGAGCAGTACTTC. Residues: CASSFWASGAYEQYF.